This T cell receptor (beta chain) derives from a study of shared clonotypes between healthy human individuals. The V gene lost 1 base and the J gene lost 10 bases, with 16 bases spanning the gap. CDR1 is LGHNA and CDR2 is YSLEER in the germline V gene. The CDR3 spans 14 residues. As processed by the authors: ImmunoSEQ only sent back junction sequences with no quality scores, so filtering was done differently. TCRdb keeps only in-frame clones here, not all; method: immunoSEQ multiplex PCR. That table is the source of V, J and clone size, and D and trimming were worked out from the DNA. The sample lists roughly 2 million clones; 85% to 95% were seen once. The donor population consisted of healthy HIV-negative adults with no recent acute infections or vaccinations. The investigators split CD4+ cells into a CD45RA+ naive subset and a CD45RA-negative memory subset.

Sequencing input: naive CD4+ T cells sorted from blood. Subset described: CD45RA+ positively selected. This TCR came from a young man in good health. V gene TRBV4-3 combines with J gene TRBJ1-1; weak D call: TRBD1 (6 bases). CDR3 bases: TGCGCCAGCAGCCAAGCCCACAGGGCCGGGGGAGCTTTCTTT. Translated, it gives CASSQAHRAGGAFF.